This is a list of T cell receptor beta chains from one sample in a study of molecular identifiers for immune sequencing clone quantification. TCRdb processed the PCR reads anew with MiXCR; each CDR3 protein has one entry. This sample carries about half a million distinct CDR3 sequences, over 20% of them seen once, and the ten largest clones take 0.65% to 0.95%. Sequenced input: naive CD8+ T cells from blood, with Jurkat cell RNA spiked in. The receptors derive from a human donor in good health. Some libraries in this study had Jurkat cell RNA spiked in. Each CDR3 is given with its conserved first and last residue. Fields, in order: J gene, clone size, V gene, D gene, CDR3 DNA, CDR3 protein. A D gene is named only where the DNA matches it firmly. Clone size is stated in some rows and not others, as once, few, many or a class when expanded.

j_gene: TRBJ2-3
abundance: many
v_gene: TRBV3-1
d_gene: .
CDR3nt: TGTGCCAGCAGCCAAGAGCTTTTTCTGACGGTGGAGGGTACGCAGTATTTT
CDR3aa: CASSQELFLTVEGTQYF

j_gene: TRBJ2-7
abundance: .
v_gene: TRBV5-3
d_gene: TRBD1
CDR3nt: TGTGCCAGCAGCTCCTGGACAGGGTGCGAGCAGTACTTC
CDR3aa: CASSSWTGCEQYF

j_gene: TRBJ2-5
abundance: few
v_gene: TRBV4-1
d_gene: .
CDR3nt: TGCGCCAGCAGCCAAGAGTACGGTGGGGTCCAGTACTTC
CDR3aa: CASSQEYGGVQYF

j_gene: TRBJ1-1
abundance: many
v_gene: TRBV6-6
d_gene: .
CDR3nt: TGTGCCAGCAGTGCCTCGGAGGGAGGTGAAGCTTTCTTT
CDR3aa: CASSASEGGEAFF

j_gene: TRBJ2-3
abundance: few
v_gene: TRBV7-2
d_gene: TRBD1
CDR3nt: TGTGCCAGCAACTTATCTGGGGACAGAGAGACAGATACGCAGTATTTT
CDR3aa: CASNLSGDRETDTQYF

j_gene: TRBJ2-7
abundance: few
v_gene: TRBV9
d_gene: TRBD1
CDR3nt: TGTGCCAGCAGCGTAACAGGGGCTGCGAACGAGCAGTACTTC
CDR3aa: CASSVTGAANEQYF

j_gene: TRBJ2-7
abundance: many
v_gene: TRBV6-2/TRBV6-3
d_gene: .
CDR3nt: TGTGCCAGCAGTTATGGGGTCTACGAGCAGTACTTC
CDR3aa: CASSYGVYEQYF

j_gene: TRBJ1-1
abundance: few
v_gene: TRBV20-1
d_gene: .
CDR3nt: TGCAGTGCTAGAGACAACAGGGTGAAGTACACTGAAGCTTTCTTT
CDR3aa: CSARDNRVKYTEAFF

j_gene: TRBJ2-5
abundance: .
v_gene: TRBV6-5
d_gene: TRBD1
CDR3nt: TGTGCCAGCAGTTACTCGGACAGGCAAGAGACCCAGTACTTC
CDR3aa: CASSYSDRQETQYF

j_gene: TRBJ1-1
abundance: many
v_gene: TRBV20-1
d_gene: .
CDR3nt: TGCAGTGCTAGAGATGTGAGGGTCCACATGAACACTGAAGCTTTCTTT
CDR3aa: CSARDVRVHMNTEAFF

j_gene: TRBJ2-7
abundance: .
v_gene: TRBV18
d_gene: .
CDR3nt: TGTGCCAGCTCACCACCCCTCTCGGAGGAGCAGTACTTC
CDR3aa: CASSPPLSEEQYF

j_gene: TRBJ2-3
abundance: .
v_gene: TRBV27
d_gene: .
CDR3nt: TGTGCCAGCAGCTACTCCGGAACTCCCGCCGCAGATACGCAGTATTTT
CDR3aa: CASSYSGTPAADTQYF

j_gene: TRBJ2-3
abundance: many
v_gene: TRBV2
d_gene: TRBD2
CDR3nt: TGTGCCAGCAGTGAAGCGGAACGGACTAGCGGCACAGATACGCAGTATTTT
CDR3aa: CASSEAERTSGTDTQYF

j_gene: TRBJ2-5
abundance: many
v_gene: TRBV9
d_gene: TRBD2
CDR3nt: TGTGCCAGCAGCGTAGAGGGACTAGCGGATTCCAACCAAGAGACCCAGTACTTC
CDR3aa: CASSVEGLADSNQETQYF

j_gene: TRBJ2-7
abundance: few
v_gene: TRBV27
d_gene: TRBD1
CDR3nt: TGTGCCAGCAGTAATGAGGAGGACAGGGTCGCAGACGAGCAGTACTTC
CDR3aa: CASSNEEDRVADEQYF

j_gene: TRBJ2-3
abundance: many
v_gene: TRBV6-5
d_gene: TRBD1
CDR3nt: TGTGCCAGCAGTTTGAACAGGGGGCTGAGCACAGATACGCAGTATTTT
CDR3aa: CASSLNRGLSTDTQYF

j_gene: TRBJ1-1
abundance: many
v_gene: TRBV6-5
d_gene: TRBD1
CDR3nt: TGTGCCAGCAGTTACTTGACAGGGCCGGACACTGAAGCTTTCTTT
CDR3aa: CASSYLTGPDTEAFF

j_gene: TRBJ2-3
abundance: few
v_gene: TRBV7-9
d_gene: TRBD2
CDR3nt: TGTGCCAGCAGCTCCGGACCGGGACTAGCGGGGGGGCGAACTAGCACAGATACGCAGTATTTT
CDR3aa: CASSSGPGLAGGRTSTDTQYF

j_gene: TRBJ2-7
abundance: few
v_gene: TRBV27
d_gene: .
CDR3nt: TGTGCCAGCAGTTTAGTTCCCGTGAGCGAGCAGTACTTC
CDR3aa: CASSLVPVSEQYF

j_gene: TRBJ2-7
abundance: few
v_gene: TRBV6-5
d_gene: .
CDR3nt: TGTGCCAGCAGTCCAGGGACAAACCTCCTGGGGGAGCAGTACTTC
CDR3aa: CASSPGTNLLGEQYF

j_gene: TRBJ2-3
abundance: .
v_gene: TRBV28
d_gene: TRBD2
CDR3nt: TGTGCCAGCAGCCCAGCGGGAGCCGGGCTAGATACGCAGTATTTT
CDR3aa: CASSPAGAGLDTQYF

j_gene: TRBJ2-5
abundance: many
v_gene: TRBV7-2
d_gene: TRBD1
CDR3nt: TGTGCCAGCAGCTTGGACAGGGTTTCGGAAGAGACCCAGTACTTC
CDR3aa: CASSLDRVSEETQYF

j_gene: TRBJ2-1
abundance: once
v_gene: TRBV19
d_gene: TRBD1
CDR3nt: TGTGCCAGTAGTCTGACAGGGGGAAACAATGAGCAGCTCTTC
CDR3aa: CASSLTGGNNEQLF

j_gene: TRBJ2-2
abundance: .
v_gene: TRBV6-5
d_gene: TRBD2
CDR3nt: TGTGCCAGCAGTTACCAGCGGGGGGAAGTCAGTACCGGGGAGCTGTTTTTT
CDR3aa: CASSYQRGEVSTGELFF

j_gene: TRBJ2-5
abundance: few
v_gene: TRBV6-2/TRBV6-3
d_gene: .
CDR3nt: TGTGCCAGCAGCCAGGACAGATATCAAGAGATCCAGTACTTC
CDR3aa: CASSQDRYQEIQYF

j_gene: TRBJ2-7
abundance: few
v_gene: TRBV12-5
d_gene: .
CDR3nt: TGTGCTAGTGGTACTCGGACGGGTCGCTACGAGCAGTACTTC
CDR3aa: CASGTRTGRYEQYF

j_gene: TRBJ2-7
abundance: few
v_gene: TRBV27
d_gene: .
CDR3nt: TGTGCCAGCAGTTTAGTCCCCCCAGGTGGTCCCTACGAGCAGTACTTC
CDR3aa: CASSLVPPGGPYEQYF

j_gene: TRBJ1-4
abundance: many
v_gene: TRBV6-5
d_gene: .
CDR3nt: TGTGCCAGCAGTCATACAACTAATGAAAAACTGTTTTTT
CDR3aa: CASSHTTNEKLFF

j_gene: TRBJ2-7
abundance: many
v_gene: TRBV7-9
d_gene: .
CDR3nt: TGTGCCAGCAGCCCACAGTCCTACGAGCAGTACTTC
CDR3aa: CASSPQSYEQYF

j_gene: TRBJ2-7
abundance: .
v_gene: TRBV27
d_gene: .
CDR3nt: TGTGCCAGCAGTTTCGGAAATTCAGCGAACAAGCAGTACTTC
CDR3aa: CASSFGNSANKQYF

j_gene: TRBJ1-1
abundance: many
v_gene: TRBV29-1
d_gene: .
CDR3nt: TGCAGCGTTGAAAGTCTCGACACTGAAGCTTTCTTT
CDR3aa: CSVESLDTEAFF

j_gene: TRBJ1-6
abundance: .
v_gene: TRBV28
d_gene: TRBD1
CDR3nt: TGTGCCAGCAGTTTAGCCCGCATGACAGGGGGCAATTCACCCCTCCACTTT
CDR3aa: CASSLARMTGGNSPLHF

j_gene: TRBJ2-3
abundance: many
v_gene: TRBV4-3
d_gene: TRBD2
CDR3nt: TGCGCCAGCAGCCAAGAGAAGGGGTTGGGCGGGAGCGGAGGCACAGATACGCAGTATTTT
CDR3aa: CASSQEKGLGGSGGTDTQYF

j_gene: TRBJ1-5
abundance: many
v_gene: TRBV6-6
d_gene: .
CDR3nt: TGTGCCAGCAGTAAAGCAGGTCCTTATCAGCCCCAGCATTTT
CDR3aa: CASSKAGPYQPQHF

j_gene: TRBJ2-7
abundance: many
v_gene: TRBV27
d_gene: .
CDR3nt: TGTGCCAGCAGTTCCGGGGGTCCCTACGAGCAGTACTTC
CDR3aa: CASSSGGPYEQYF

j_gene: TRBJ1-2
abundance: few
v_gene: TRBV13
d_gene: .
CDR3nt: TGTGCCAGCAGCTTGTTTAGGGACATTAACTATGGCTACACCTTC
CDR3aa: CASSLFRDINYGYTF

j_gene: TRBJ2-7
abundance: .
v_gene: TRBV13
d_gene: TRBD1
CDR3nt: TGTGCCAGCAGCCCCGGGACAGGGGGCAGCTACGAGCAGTACTTC
CDR3aa: CASSPGTGGSYEQYF